This TCR beta chain stems from a study of cytomegalovirus exposure and HLA in healthy donors. Study-level results: For TCR beta chains, V- and J-gene trimming was later linked to a missense DCLRE1C variant. About 87% or about 30% of the time was how often most TCR beta V segments were productive, according to an earlier analysis. Reports indicated that the classifier achieved high specificity and sensitivity in diagnosing cytomegalovirus status.

V lost 10 bases to trimming and J lost 4 bases; unmatched junction nucleotides: 5. The CDR3 totals 12 residues. The germline V gene encodes CDR1 MNHNS and CDR2 SASEGT. The PCR contained 60 Vbeta and 13 Jbeta primers. Using immunoSEQ multiplex PCR, the repertoire was profiled, and TCRdb retains in-frame clones only, with some absent. Of some 150,000 clones listed, approximately 63% were seen once; the top ten hold approximately 2.3%. To note about this clone: No antigen is known for it.

Specimen: PBMCs. The chain carries TRBV6-1 and TRBJ1-1; 8 nucleotides match TRBD1. The TCR was taken from a woman aged 55-69 years in good health and CMV-seropositive. The CDR3 nucleotides are TGTGCCATTTCGGACAGGGTCACTGAAGCTTTCTTT. Translation: CAISDRVTEAFF.